A single sample is the source of the 8 T cell receptor beta chains below, sequenced in a study of vaccination and CD4 T cells after COVID-19. TCRdb itself ran the PCR reads through MiXCR, one entry per CDR3 protein. This sample has 15,000 to 25,000 distinct CDR3 sequences, with 60% found just once. Sample: CD4+ T cells from blood, taken after SARS-CoV-2 vaccination. All receptors come from a human donor who had recovered from COVID-19.

The chain has TRBV2 and TRBJ1-4; maybe TRBD1 (5 bases). V shed 4 bases and J shed 5 bases, with 11 bases lying between them. CDR1 is SNHLY and CDR2 is FYNNEI in the germline V gene. This CDR3 is built from 14 residues. The CDR3 region is CASSGQGLNEKLFF. Written as DNA, the CDR3 is TGTGCCAGCAGTGGTCAGGGATTGAATGAAAAACTGTTTTTT.

The genes are TRBV27 and TRBJ2-7, with 8 bases that match TRBD1. The V gene end was trimmed by 2 bases and the J gene end by 7 bases; junction bases not matched to a gene: 1. This CDR3 has 12 residues. Per the germline V gene, CDR1 is MNHEY and CDR2 is SMNVEV (reference sequence). CDR3 coding DNA: TGTGCCAGCAGTTTACGGACAGGGGAGCAGTACTTC. It is translated as CASSLRTGEQYF.

The rearrangement links TRBV5-1 to TRBJ2-1; unclear D gene. The CDR3 totals 13 residues. From germline, CDR1 is SGHRS and CDR2 YFSETQ. The V and J ends lost 1 base and 9 bases respectively, with 11 bases between them. The CDR3 DNA sequence: TGCGCCAGCAGCTTGAACCTGTTGAGTGAGCAGTTCTTC. This gives the protein CASSLNLLSEQFF.

This clonotype has just a few counts. The V gene is TRBV14, the J gene TRBJ2-3; D gene ambiguous. From germline, CDR1 is SGHDN and CDR2 FVKESK. V dropped 1 base and J dropped 8 bases, with 7 bases sitting between them. There are 12 residues in the CDR3. CDR3 nucleotide sequence: TGTGCCAGCAGCCAAGTAGATGGTACGCAGTATTTT. This translates into CASSQVDGTQYF.

This clonotype has more than one count but fewer than ten. J is TRBJ2-2 and V is TRBV19; D gene unclear. Trimming took off 4 bases at V and 6 bases at J, with 9 bases between the two ends. This CDR3 comprises 13 residues. Germline CDR1 and CDR2: LNHDA and SQIVND (reference sequence). The CDR3 DNA is TGTGCCAGTAGTACCAACACGGCCGGGGAGCTGTTTTTT. Protein: CASSTNTAGELFF.

This rearrangement joins TRBV19 to TRBJ2-7, with D tentatively TRBD2 (5 bases). Germline CDR1 is LNHDA and CDR2 is SQIVND (reference sequence). Trimming took off 3 bases at V and 4 bases at J, with 10 bases between the two ends. The CDR3 spans 13 residues. The CDR3 bases are TGTGCCAGTAGTATTGGACGGAGGTACGAGCAGTACTTC. It specifies CASSIGRRYEQYF.

V is TRBV11-2 and J is TRBJ2-7; no clear D gene. Between the trimmed V and J ends, which lost 1 base and 1 base, there was a span of 11 bases. This CDR3 comprises 15 residues. Germline loops: CDR1 SGHAT, CDR2 FQNNGV. The CDR3 DNA follows: TGTGCCAGCAGCTTAGCGTTGACGGAGTCCTACGAGCAGTACTTC. Its translation is CASSLALTESYEQYF.

The sample holds one count of this clonotype. The chain combines TRBV18 with TRBJ1-1; 8 bases fit TRBD1. Germline loops: CDR1 KGHSH, CDR2 LQKENI. V lost 6 bases and J lost 5; bases outside the gene matches: 11. This CDR3 has 15 amino acids. The CDR3, as DNA: TGTGCCAGCTCTCGAACAGACAGGGGCTGGACTGAAGCTTTCTTT. Protein sequence: CASSRTDRGWTEAFF.